This TCR beta chain was sequenced for a study of identical twins. MiXCR, applied by TCRdb to the 5' RACE reads, yields one record per CDR3 protein. The sample yields approximately 230,000 distinct CDR3 sequences, over 12% seen once. This clonotype was observed a few times. This CDR3 has 13 amino acids. Trimming took 6 bases from V and 6 from J; bases not matched to a gene: 5. This TCR was sampled from a woman aged 18-30 years in good health. The sample comprised memory (CD45RO+) T cells sorted from blood. The chain is built from TRBV12-3 or TRBV12-4 and TRBJ2-7; TRBD1 matches at 10 bases. Here the CDR3 reads CASSTGTGVEQYF. CDR3 DNA sequence: TGTGCCAGCAGCACAGGGACAGGGGTCGAGCAGTACTTC.